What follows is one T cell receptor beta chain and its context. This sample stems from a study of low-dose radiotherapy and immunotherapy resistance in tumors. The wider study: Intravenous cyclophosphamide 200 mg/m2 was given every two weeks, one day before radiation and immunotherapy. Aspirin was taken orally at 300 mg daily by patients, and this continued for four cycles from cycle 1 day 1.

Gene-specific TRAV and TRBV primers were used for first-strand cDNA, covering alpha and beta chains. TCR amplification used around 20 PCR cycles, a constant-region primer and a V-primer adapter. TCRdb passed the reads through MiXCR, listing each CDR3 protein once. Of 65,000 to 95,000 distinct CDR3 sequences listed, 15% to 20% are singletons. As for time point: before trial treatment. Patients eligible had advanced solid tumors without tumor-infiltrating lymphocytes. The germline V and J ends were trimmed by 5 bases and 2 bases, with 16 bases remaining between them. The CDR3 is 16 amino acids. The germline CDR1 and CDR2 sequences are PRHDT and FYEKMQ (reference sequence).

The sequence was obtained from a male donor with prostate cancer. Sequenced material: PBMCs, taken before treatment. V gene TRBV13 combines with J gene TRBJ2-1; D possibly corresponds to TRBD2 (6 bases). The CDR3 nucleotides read TGTGCCAGCAGCCGGACTACTACATTTCCCTACAATGAGCAGTTCTTC. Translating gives CASSRTTTFPYNEQFF.